The entry that follows covers one T cell receptor (beta chain) sequence. This receptor's antigen is unknown. No much larger clonotype is one base removed from it; base qualities were not supplied. This entry is derived from a study of blood T cell repertoires in COVID-19 (dated by TCRdb to about 2020). Regarding the complete study: Samples covering the acute and convalescent phases of COVID-19 were provided by collaborators in the United States, Italy and Spain. Subjects who had been exposed to COVID-19, were actively infected with it, or had recovered from it provided the deeply sampled blood TCRbeta repertoires that made up the dataset. Samples were obtained from the ongoing ImmuneRACE study (first 160 participants) and from roughly 1,300 subjects provided by 6 global collaborators. Nearly every sample came with metadata listing a de-identified subject ID, COVID-19 status, age in years and sex. Where available, HLA class I and class II types were taken from metadata supplied by the sample provider and were not determined by assay-based typing. The material from the prospective study consisted of cDNA or gDNA derived from T cells, B-cell-depleted T cells, or PBMCs. The repertoires were released in a freely available public database intended as a resource for research on the immune response to SARS-CoV-2. General findings and caveats noted by the study authors: How much clinical and demographic metadata was included differed by source and by participant, and the metadata was provided uncurated.

Collaborating institutions collected whole blood in K2EDTA tubes following their own protocols. For TCRbeta analysis, collaborators shipped samples in one of three forms: frozen whole blood, isolated PBMCs, or DNA extracted from either of those sample types. TCRbeta CDR3 regions were amplified from genomic DNA using the immunoSEQ Assay, a bias-controlled multiplex PCR. The original methods were these. The number of nucleated cells in each sample was estimated from the amplification of reference gene primers within the assay. To quantify the absolute abundance of each unique TCRbeta CDR3 rearrangement, sequence reads were collapsed and filtered. For each sample, productive Simpson clonality was calculated as the square root of Simpson's diversity index across productive rearrangements. The table comes from immuneACCESS by way of TCRdb, which keeps in-frame sequences with V and J called. Part of the clones is missing from these tables; in studies checked, under half for an unresolved V gene and the rest for unknown reasons. The V and J calls and the clone size are those of that table, but D and trimming were determined from the DNA. The sample data list about 36,000 clones, and 90% of these were observed just once. More than 4% of the sample lies in the top ten.

The sample consisted of peripheral blood. This clonotype was obtained from a human donor in a cohort sampled during active COVID-19.

The encoded CDR3 is CASSPPDRLNTGELFF. The nucleotide sequence reads TGTGCCAGCTCACCACCGGACAGGCTGAACACCGGGGAGCTGTTTTTT. Recombination connected TRBV18 to TRBJ2-2, with 7 bases aligning to TRBD1. CDR1 and CDR2, looked up from the germline V gene, are KGHSH and LQKENI. Germline trimming amounts to 0 bases on V and 1 base on J, with 2 as the count of junction bases outside the gene matches. The CDR3 starts with the cysteine, ends with the phenylalanine, and has 16 residues. The kept DNA is CDR3 alone, 48 bases in frame from the first base.